Each of the 8 T cell receptor beta chains below was sequenced from the same sample in a study of Tregs in tolerant kidney transplant recipients. TCRdb's copy holds only in-frame clones and misses some; the assay was immunoSEQ multiplex PCR. The data show 110,000 or so clones, 90% seen once. The sequencing used CD4+ T cells from blood, collected before the transplant. The receptors come from a human donor who received a combined kidney and bone marrow transplant.

This clone appeared a few times. The chain links TRBV5-1 to TRBJ2-1; 11 nucleotides align to TRBD2. The trim removed 6 bases at V and 6 bases at J, leaving 11 bases unmatched. Germline assignment: CDR1 SGHRS and CDR2 YFSETQ. The CDR3 extends over 16 amino acids. The CDR3 bases are TGCGCCAGCACCCCAATGGTTAGCGGGGGGGCCAATGAGCAGTTCTTC. Protein: CASTPMVSGGANEQFF.

The V call is TRBV18, the J call TRBJ1-2, with TRBD1 identical over 8 bases. Losses at the gene ends were 3 bases for V and 3 bases for J; bases not matched to a gene: 6. Germline values: CDR1 KGHSH, CDR2 LQKENI. This CDR3 comprises 15 residues. The CDR3 protein is CASSPGTGGDYGYTF. In DNA, the CDR3 is TGTGCCAGCTCACCGGGGACAGGTGGAGACTATGGCTACACCTTC.

This chain connects TRBV4-2 to TRBJ1-1, with D possibly being TRBD1 (6 bases). V was clipped by 5 bases and J by 5 bases, with 21 bases between them. The CDR3 totals 16 residues. Germline CDR1 and CDR2: LGHNA and YNFKEQ. CDR3 loop: CASSAGGARWGTEAFF. The CDR3 DNA reads as TGTGCCAGCAGCGCCGGGGGGGCTCGCTGGGGGACTGAAGCTTTCTTT.

This chain links TRBV7-8 with TRBJ2-5; 7 nucleotides align to TRBD1. This CDR3 spans 14 amino acids. Germline CDR1 and CDR2: SGHVS and FQNEAQ. V was clipped by 2 bases and J by 3 bases; unmatched bases: 3. CDR3 amino acids: CASSLRGREETQYF. In DNA, the CDR3 is TGTGCCAGCAGCTTAAGGGGGCGGGAAGAGACCCAGTACTTC.

The chain carries TRBV5-1 and TRBJ2-1; possible D gene TRBD1, 5 bases. The V end lost 4 bases, the J end lost 4 bases, and 21 bases lay between the germline ends. CDR3 size: 17 residues. Germline V gives CDR1 SGHRS, CDR2 YFSETQ. The DNA of the CDR3 is TGCGCCAGCAGCGGGCGAACAGGCTCGGTGTGGTACAATGAGCAGTTCTTC. This encodes CASSGRTGSVWYNEQFF.

This rearrangement joins TRBV10-3 to TRBJ1-2; 11 bases line up with TRBD1. In germline, CDR1 is ENHRY, CDR2 SYGVKD. The CDR3 runs to 16 residues. V was clipped by 10 bases and J by 8 bases; unmatched bases: 18. DNA for the CDR3: TGTGCCACACAGCCTCCGGGACAGGGGGGTGCTAGGGGCTACACCTTC. Translating gives CATQPPGQGGARGYTF.

V usage is TRBV2 and J usage is TRBJ1-2; TRBD1 might be the D (6 bases). Trimming took 5 bases from V and 8 from J, leaving 21 bases between them. Germline V gene sequence: CDR1 SNHLY, CDR2 FYNNEI. CDR3 length: 15 residues. CDR3 DNA: TGTGCCAGCAGTTATACCACAGGGTTGACGGGCGGCTACACCTTC. Amino acids: CASSYTTGLTGGYTF.

The gene calls are TRBV27 and TRBJ2-7, with TRBD2 as a possible D gene (7 bases). V was shortened by 6 bases and J by 2 bases, with 14 bases between the two germline ends. The CDR3 runs to 14 residues. Germline CDR1 is MNHEY and CDR2 is SMNVEV (reference sequence). The CDR3 loop reads CASSRAGAAYEQYF. CDR3 DNA sequence: TGTGCCAGCAGCCGCGCGGGGGCCGCCTACGAGCAGTACTTC.